This T cell receptor (beta chain) was recorded in a study of blood T cell repertoires in COVID-19. As for the study in general: COVID-19 samples from acute and convalescent phases originated in the United States, Italy and Spain. Sources were T cells, B-cell-depleted T cells, or PBMCs; the material itself was cDNA or gDNA.

Per the study methods: Quantification of nucleated cells was approximated via reference gene primer amplification. Clones were sequenced by immunoSEQ multiplex PCR, and TCRdb holds only the in-frame ones, with some missing. That table is the source of V, J and clone size, and D and trimming were worked out from the DNA. The table shows about 380,000 clones, with about 87% occurring only once. All recovered Cohort 3 donors got two negative PCRs, got clearance, or saw symptom resolution. Only a few counts were recorded for this clone. Input material: PBMCs or T cells enriched from blood (not recorded which). The clonotype was recovered from a man aged 25 to 40 who had recovered from COVID-19.

CDR3 loop: CASSLSGGGPNSPLHF. The CDR3 region has the DNA TGCGCCAGCAGCTTGTCGGGAGGGGGTCCCAATTCACCCCTCCACTTT. The chain combines TRBV5-1 with TRBJ1-6; D might be TRBD1 (6 bases). Between the trimmed V and J ends, which lost 1 base and 7 bases, there was a span of 15 bases. This CDR3 is 16 amino acids long. CDR1 SGHRS and CDR2 YFSETQ come from the germline V gene. Looking up the rest from reference TRBV5-1 and TRBJ1-6 gives the full variable domain: KAGVTQTPRYLIKTRGQQVTLSCSPISGHRSVSWYQQTPGQGLQFLFEYFSETQRNKGNFPGRFSGRQFSNSRSEMNVSTLELGDSALYLCASSLSGGGPNSPLHFGNGTRLTVT.